The 10 T cell receptor beta chains reported below all come from one sample, sequenced in a study of blood T cell repertoires in COVID-19. TCRdb keeps only in-frame clones here, not all; method: immunoSEQ multiplex PCR. The sample shows about 58,000 clones, over 80% of them seen only once. Sequencing used peripheral blood. The receptors were gathered from a man aged 55 to 69 with acute or convalescent COVID-19.

V and J are TRBV11-3 and TRBJ2-1; tentative D call: TRBD2 (6 bases). Trimming cost V 6 bases and J 9 bases, with 12 bases left between them. The CDR3 is made up of 12 amino acids. Germline CDR1 reads SGHNT; CDR2 reads YENEEA. CDR3 in amino acids: CASRRPGGEQFF. In nucleotides, the CDR3 is TGTGCCAGCAGACGCCCCGGGGGTGAGCAGTTCTTC.

CDR3 bases: TGTGCCAGCAGCCAAGGGCCGGGATCTAACTATGGCTACACCTTC. Translated, it gives CASSQGPGSNYGYTF. The V gene is TRBV14, the J gene TRBJ1-2; D remains ambiguous. With 1 base removed from V and 0 bases from J, the gap between germline ends came to 9 bases. The CDR3 runs 15 residues. Germline CDR1 SGHDN, CDR2 FVKESK.

The chain links TRBV6-4 to TRBJ1-4; D possibly corresponds to TRBD1 (6 bases). Germline loops: CDR1 MRHNA, CDR2 SNTAGT. The CDR3 runs to 14 residues. V lost 2 bases and J lost 4, with 8 bases in between. The CDR3: CASSDTGINEKLFF. DNA for the CDR3: TGTGCCAGCAGTGACACAGGGATTAATGAAAAACTGTTTTTT.

This chain joins TRBV27 and TRBJ2-5, with 8 nucleotides matching TRBD1. The CDR3 is made up of 14 amino acids. The germline V gene has CDR1 MNHEY and CDR2 SMNVEV (reference sequence). With 5 bases clipped from V and 0 bases from J, the junction kept 2 bases outside the gene matches. The chain's CDR3 is CASSQGAYQETQYF. The CDR3 region has the DNA TGTGCCAGCAGTCAGGGGGCGTACCAAGAGACCCAGTACTTC.

The gene calls are TRBV28 and TRBJ2-7, with D possibly TRBD2 on 5 matching bases. CDR1 is MDHEN and CDR2 is SYDVKM in the germline V gene. V lost 4 bases, J lost 7 bases, and 20 bases lay in between. The CDR3 contains 15 residues. CDR3 region: CASSWYSRAPGEQYF. In DNA, the CDR3 is TGTGCCAGCAGTTGGTACTCACGGGCCCCGGGGGAGCAGTACTTC.

The chain is built from TRBV7-9 and TRBJ2-2; tentative D call: TRBD1 (5 bases). This CDR3 has 15 amino acids. Trimming shortened V by 3 bases and J by 2 bases, and 10 bases separated the two germline ends. CDR1 SEHNR and CDR2 FQNEAQ come from the germline V gene (reference sequence). The CDR3 region is CASSFHDSNTGELFF. The CDR3 bases are TGTGCCAGCAGCTTTCACGACAGCAACACCGGGGAGCTGTTTTTT.

V and J are TRBV9 and TRBJ2-1; weak D call: TRBD1 (6 bases). The CDR3 extends over 12 amino acids. CDR1 and CDR2 (germline): SGDLS, YYNGEE. V lost 2 bases to trimming and J lost 8 bases, with 8 bases between them. CDR3 loop: CASSVQGHEQFF. The DNA of the CDR3 is TGTGCCAGCAGCGTCCAGGGGCATGAGCAGTTCTTC.

The rearrangement uses TRBV7-8 and TRBJ2-2; D gene ambiguous. Germline lookup yields CDR1 SGHVS and CDR2 FQNEAQ. The CDR3 is 14 residues long. Trimming took 3 bases from V and 6 from J, leaving 11 bases between them. In DNA, the CDR3 is TGTGCCAGCAGCTTTTATGAGGCCCCCGGGGAGCTGTTTTTT. Translation: CASSFYEAPGELFF.

The chain is built from TRBV7-8 and TRBJ2-6; D is perhaps TRBD1 (6 bases). Germline CDR1 is SGHVS and CDR2 is FQNEAQ. The CDR3 loop spans 18 amino acids. Trimming left V 5 bases short and J 0 bases short, with 17 bases between. CDR3 in amino acids: CASSPYTQGYSGANVLTF. DNA for the CDR3: TGTGCCAGCAGCCCCTACACCCAGGGGTACTCTGGGGCCAACGTCCTGACTTTC.

The genes are TRBV5-4 and TRBJ1-4; 7 nucleotides agree with TRBD1. V lost 4 bases, J lost 3 bases, and 3 bases stayed unmatched. Germline CDR1 and CDR2: SGHNT and YYREEE (reference sequence). This CDR3 is built from 14 residues. The CDR3 DNA is TGTGCCAGCAGCCAGGGACAGTCTAATGAAAAACTGTTTTTT. It encodes CASSQGQSNEKLFF.